One sample yielded the 15 T cell receptor beta chains listed below, sequenced in a study of T cells in Graves' hyperthyroidism and ophthalmopathy. Authors of the study amplified TCR beta CDR3 regions from RNA transcripts. First-round RT-PCR targeting the TCR CDR3 was performed with the HTBI primer set. One entry per CDR3 protein, called by TCRdb with MiXCR from the multiplex PCR reads. The sample consists of tens of thousands of distinct CDR3 sequences, around 50% of them appearing once. Sequencing was carried out using blood. The receptors here all came from a woman aged 45-59 years with Graves' hyperthyroidism that later progressed to Graves' ophthalmopathy.

This clonotype was recorded at least ten times. The V gene is TRBV12-3 or TRBV12-4, the J gene TRBJ1-5, with TRBD1 as a possible D gene (5 bases). The germline V and J ends were trimmed by 5 bases and 3 bases, with 14 bases remaining between them. The CDR3 contains 15 residues. CDR3 sequence: CASSLWGYNNQPQHF. The CDR3, as DNA: TGTGCCAGCAGTCTTTGGGGGTATAACAATCAGCCCCAGCATTTT.

A note on this clonotype: One junction end disagrees with the germline gene, perhaps due to a read error. The chain joins TRBV12-3 or TRBV12-4 to TRBJ1-1; no definite D call. This CDR3 has 13 amino acids. The CDR3 protein is CAGRKGMNTEAFF. DNA of the CDR3: TGTGCCGGCAGGAAGGGCATGAACACTGAAGCTTTCTTT.

This clonotype was seen at least ten times. This chain links TRBV14 with TRBJ1-2; D unclear. This CDR3 is 13 amino acids long. V dropped 0 bases and J dropped 4 bases, with 6 bases sitting between them. Germline CDR1 is SGHDN and CDR2 is FVKESK. The CDR3 nucleotides are TGTGCCAGCAGCCAAGACTCTACCTATGGCTACACCTTC. Translating gives CASSQDSTYGYTF. Drawing the rest from reference TRBV14 and TRBJ1-2, the complete variable domain is EAGVTQFPSHSVIEKGQTVTLRCDPISGHDNLYWYRRVMGKEIKFLLHFVKESKQDESGMPNNRFLAERTGGTYSTLKVQPAELEDSGVYFCASSQDSTYGYTFGSGTRLTVV.

This clonotype was seen at least ten times. The chain employs TRBV3-1 and TRBJ2-7; TRBD2 aligns across 8 bases. The V gene end was trimmed by 6 bases and the J gene end by 3 bases; junction bases not matched to a gene: 7. This CDR3 region has 14 residues. Per germline, CDR1 LGHDT and CDR2 YNNKEL (reference sequence). The CDR3 reads CASSSTGTSYEQYF. The CDR3 region has the DNA TGTGCCAGCAGTAGTACCGGGACTAGCTACGAGCAGTACTTC.

The chain links TRBV7-2 to TRBJ2-7, with D unresolved. Germline V gene lookup returns CDR1 SGHTA and CDR2 FQGNSA. This CDR3 is 12 amino acids long. The V gene lost 6 bases and the J gene lost 2 bases, with 8 bases spanning the gap. CDR3: CASRDQTYEQYF. CDR3 DNA: TGTGCCAGCAGGGACCAAACCTACGAGCAGTACTTC.

Concerning this clonotype itself: Without the conserved terminal phenylalanine or tryptophan, this CDR3 likely stems from a read error. No DNA is shown, since the ends of the CDR3 on it are uncertain; the CDR3 is the one TCRdb lists. The chain employs TRBV20-1 and TRBJ2-1; TRBD1, the table's D call, lacks a check against the DNA. The CDR3 extends over 10 residues, inclusive of both ends. Germline V gene sequence: CDR1 DFQATT, CDR2 SNEGSKA (reference sequence). This CDR3 is CSASRDSISY.

In its sample, this clonotype was seen many times. Given a much more abundant clone one base away, this may be a read error. This chain joins TRBV19 and TRBJ2-1; 12 bases agree with TRBD2. The CDR3 runs to 16 residues. In germline, CDR1 is LNHDA, CDR2 SQIVND (reference sequence). The CDR3 DNA follows: TGTGCCAGTAGTTCTAGCGGGAGGGCCTCCTTCAATGAGCAGTTCTTC. It codes for CASSSSGRASFNEQFF.

V gene TRBV20-1 combines with J gene TRBJ2-2; a weak D match, TRBD2 (6 bases). Per germline, CDR1 DFQATT and CDR2 SNEGSKA (reference sequence). The CDR3 contains 15 residues. Trimming pared 3 bases from V and 1 base from J, leaving 12 bases between. CDR3 sequence reads: CSAREGSMNTGELFF. CDR3 coding DNA: TGCAGTGCTAGGGAGGGCAGCATGAACACCGGGGAGCTGTTTTTT.

This clonotype was counted at least ten times. The J gene is TRBJ2-1, the V gene TRBV24-1; D call uncertain. Germline V gene data show CDR1 as KGHDR and CDR2 as SFDVKD. V shed 1 base and J shed 5 bases, with 8 bases lying between them. The CDR3 has 14 amino acids. CDR3 bases: TGTGCCACCAGTGATTTTTCAGGAAACAATGAGCAGTTCTTC. It codes for CATSDFSGNNEQFF.

The chain employs TRBV7-9 and TRBJ2-7; the match to TRBD2 covers 11 bases. Germline CDR1 reads SEHNR; CDR2 reads FQNEAQ (reference sequence). The CDR3 extends over 16 amino acids. The junction had 8 bases not matched to a gene; V was cut back by 3 bases and J by 4 bases. As DNA, the CDR3 is TGTGCCAGCAGCTTCGCTAGCGGGAGGACGATTTACGAGCAGTACTTC. This translates into CASSFASGRTIYEQYF.

This clonotype was counted at least ten times. The chain combines TRBV12-3 or TRBV12-4 with TRBJ2-1; D is perhaps TRBD1 (6 bases). Trimming cost V 5 bases and J 7 bases, with 21 bases left between them. The CDR3 covers 16 residues. The CDR3 sequence: CASSTRRPGAGNEQFF. For the CDR3, the DNA is TGTGCCAGCAGTACCCGCCGGCCAGGGGCCGGTAATGAGCAGTTCTTC.

V gene TRBV5-4 combines with J gene TRBJ2-3; 9 nucleotides agree with TRBD2. The CDR3 runs 15 residues. Trimming removed 1 base from V and 5 bases from J; junction bases left unmatched: 5. Germline loops: CDR1 SGHNT, CDR2 YYREEE (reference sequence). CDR3 sequence: CASSLRLAEVDTQYF. The DNA of the CDR3 is TGTGCCAGCAGCTTGCGACTAGCGGAGGTAGATACGCAGTATTTT.

The V and J genes are TRBV7-3 and TRBJ2-3; 10 bases map to TRBD2. V lost 5 bases to trimming and J lost 11 bases; unmatched junction nucleotides: 13. From germline, CDR1 is SGHTA and CDR2 FQGTGA. The CDR3 is made up of 15 amino acids. This chain's CDR3 is CASSPRLAGNNEQYF. The CDR3 DNA reads TGTGCCAGCAGCCCCCGACTAGCGGGCAACAATGAGCAGTATTTT.

The gene calls are TRBV9 and TRBJ2-3, with 8 bases lining up with TRBD1. V lost 3 bases, J lost 13 bases, and 7 bases stayed unmatched. The CDR3 extends over 12 amino acids. Germline values: CDR1 SGDLS, CDR2 YYNGEE. DNA for the CDR3: TGTGCCAGCAGCGCGCAGGGGGCCGCCGAGTATTTT. This codes for CASSAQGAAEYF.

In its sample, this clonotype was seen many times. The chain employs TRBV7-3 and TRBJ2-5; 8 bases are shared with TRBD2. This CDR3 has 12 residues. The V gene end was trimmed by 5 bases and the J gene end by 7 bases; junction bases not matched to a gene: 3. Germline loops: CDR1 SGHTA, CDR2 FQGTGA. DNA of the CDR3: TGTGCCAGCAGCCCGGGAGGGGGGACCCAGTACTTC. It specifies CASSPGGGTQYF.